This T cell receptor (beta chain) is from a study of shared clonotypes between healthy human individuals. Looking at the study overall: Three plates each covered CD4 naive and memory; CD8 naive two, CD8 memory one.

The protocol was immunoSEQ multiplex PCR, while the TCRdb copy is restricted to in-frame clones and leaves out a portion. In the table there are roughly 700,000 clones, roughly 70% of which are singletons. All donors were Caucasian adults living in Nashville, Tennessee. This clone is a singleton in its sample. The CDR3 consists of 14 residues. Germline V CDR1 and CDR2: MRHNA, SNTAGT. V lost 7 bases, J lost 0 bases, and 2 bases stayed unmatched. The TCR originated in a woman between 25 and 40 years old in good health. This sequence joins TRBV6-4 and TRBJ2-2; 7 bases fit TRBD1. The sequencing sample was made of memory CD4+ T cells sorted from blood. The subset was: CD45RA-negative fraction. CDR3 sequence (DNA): TGTGCCAGCATGGGACAGCCGAACACCGGGGAGCTGTTTTTT. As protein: CASMGQPNTGELFF.